Sequencing of this TCR beta chain was carried out in a study of T cells in Graves' hyperthyroidism and ophthalmopathy. Study details: It was at initial diagnosis, before any treatment, that peripheral blood was collected. Findings and caveats of the study: Also found in blood were most expanded thyroid clonotypes above 0.001. Ophthalmopathy was identified by the model a median 6.5 months ahead of onset.

RNA transcripts yielded amplified TCR beta CDR3 regions. When the TCR CDR3 underwent first-round RT-PCR, the HTBI primer set was used. TCRdb used MiXCR to reprocess the multiplex PCR reads, holding one entry per CDR3 protein. The sample lists 380,000 or so distinct CDR3 sequences, less than 15% occurring once. Note on this clonotype: What it recognizes is unknown. At one end, the junction sequence differs from germline, possibly due to a read error.

Input material: blood. The receptor's source is a man aged 30 to 45 with Graves' hyperthyroidism that later progressed to Graves' ophthalmopathy.

Here the CDR3 reads CASSQLLLQAPGPGNTIYF. For the CDR3, the DNA is TGTGCCAGCAGCCAACTACTACTACAAGCCCCGGGACCTGGCAACACCATATATTTT. V and J are TRBV3-1 and TRBJ1-3, with D maybe TRBD1 (5 bases). The CDR3 length is 19 residues. CDR1 is LGHDT, CDR2 YNNKEL, per germline (reference sequence).